Listed below are T cell receptor beta chains from one sample, sequenced in a study of naive and memory T cell subsets. TCRdb analysed the UMI-ligation and nested PCR reads with MiXCR anew, one entry per CDR3 protein. The sample has around 110,000 distinct CDR3 sequences, about 36% seen once. The sequencing input was central memory CD4+ T cells from blood. The receptors were sampled from a human donor in good health. Both conserved end residues are part of each CDR3. A D gene is named only where the DNA matches it firmly. Not all rows give a size; the values are once, few, many and, for expanded clones, a class.

NA,TRBV29-1,NA,TRBJ1-1,TGCAGCGCCTGGGGGGCCCGTGAAGCTTTCTTT,CSAWGAREAFF
NA,TRBV20-1,few,TRBJ2-7,TGCAGTGCTAGCCTCCCCAGCGGAAGCTCCTACGAGCAGTACTTC,CSASLPSGSSYEQYF
NA,TRBV11-2,many,TRBJ2-7,TGTGCCAGCAGCTTAGACCTGGCAGGGTCCTACGAGCAGTACTTC,CASSLDLAGSYEQYF
NA,TRBV19,NA,TRBJ1-1,TGTGCCAGTAGTATCCCGGGGCAGGGGATGACCACTGAAGCTTTCTTT,CASSIPGQGMTTEAFF
NA,TRBV20-1,once,TRBJ1-1,TGCAGTGCTATTCAGGGACGGAAGAACACTGAAGCTTTCTTT,CSAIQGRKNTEAFF
NA,TRBV28,NA,TRBJ2-1,TGTGCCAGCAGTCCAGGATGGGACAATGAGCAGTTCTTC,CASSPGWDNEQFF
NA,TRBV30,NA,TRBJ1-2,TGTGCCTGGGGAACAGGAGAACCCAACTATGGCTACACCTTC,CAWGTGEPNYGYTF
NA,TRBV5-5,NA,TRBJ1-1,TGTGCCAGCAGCTTGGACGTGGACACTGAAGCTTTCTTT,CASSLDVDTEAFF
TRBD1,TRBV19,few,TRBJ1-1,TGTGCCAGTAGTACCCGACAGGGGCACTTCTTT,CASSTRQGHFF
NA,TRBV29-1,NA,TRBJ2-1,TGCAGCGTTGAAGCAGCAGGGTATGAGCAGTTCTTC,CSVEAAGYEQFF
TRBD1,TRBV28,NA,TRBJ2-1,TGTGCCAGCAGTTTACCGGGACAGGGCAACAATGAGCAGTTCTTC,CASSLPGQGNNEQFF
NA,TRBV3-1,many,TRBJ2-1,TGTGCCAGCAGCCAAGATGAGGATGAGCAGTTCTTC,CASSQDEDEQFF
NA,TRBV20-1,NA,TRBJ1-1,TGCAGTGCTAGAGATTCCAGGACACTGACTGGAGCTTTCTTT,CSARDSRTLTGAFF
NA,TRBV18,few,TRBJ1-1,TGTGCCAGCTCACGTACCCGAGCGGGGGGGAACACTGAAGCTTTCTTT,CASSRTRAGGNTEAFF
TRBD2,TRBV5-6,NA,TRBJ2-7,TGTGCCAGCAGCTTAGGCCCCTACCCTAGCGGGCAAAAAGAATCGACCAATTACGAGCAGTACTTC,CASSLGPYPSGQKESTNYEQYF
TRBD2,TRBV5-1,many,TRBJ2-3,TGCGCCAGCAGCTTGTTCCTAGCGGGAGGAAGCGCAGATACGCAGTATTTT,CASSLFLAGGSADTQYF
TRBD1,TRBV5-1,few,TRBJ2-7,TGCGCCAGCAGCCCGAGGACAGGTAACGAGCAGTACTTC,CASSPRTGNEQYF
TRBD2,TRBV4-1,once,TRBJ2-3,TGCGCCAGCAGCCAAGTTGGACTAGCGGGAGGGCCAGATACGCAGTATTTT,CASSQVGLAGGPDTQYF
NA,TRBV7-2,NA,TRBJ2-2,TGTGCCAGCAGCCAAAGACAGGCCCAATACACCGGGGAGCTGTTTTTT,CASSQRQAQYTGELFF
TRBD1,TRBV28,NA,TRBJ2-7,TGTGCCAGCAGTCAAGCGGACAGGGCCTACGAGCAGTACTTC,CASSQADRAYEQYF
TRBD2,TRBV11-1,NA,TRBJ2-3,TGTGCCAGCAGCCGACTAGCGGGAGGTTTTGCAGATACGCAGTATTTT,CASSRLAGGFADTQYF
NA,TRBV5-6,few,TRBJ2-7,TGTGCCAGCCAGGGAAGGGGAACCTACGAGCAGTACTTC,CASQGRGTYEQYF
NA,TRBV13,many,TRBJ1-1,TGTGCCAGCAGCTTTAGGCAGAACACTGAAGCTTTCTTT,CASSFRQNTEAFF
NA,TRBV6-2/TRBV6-3,NA,TRBJ1-6,TGTGCCAGCAGTCGTGAGATCGGGAATTCACCCCTCCACTTT,CASSREIGNSPLHF
NA,TRBV2,NA,TRBJ2-1,TGTGCCTCTTTGGCGGACACCATCTACAATGAGCAGTTCTTC,CASLADTIYNEQFF
NA,TRBV4-3,NA,TRBJ2-3,TGCGCCAGCAGCCAAGATCATCCTAGCGACTACACAGATACGCAGTATTTT,CASSQDHPSDYTDTQYF
NA,TRBV7-9,once,TRBJ1-1,TGTGCCAGCAGCGCCGTCGCGAACACTGAAGCTTTCTTT,CASSAVANTEAFF